This T cell receptor (beta chain) was identified during a study of glioma-infiltrating T cells. TCR alpha and beta CDR3 regions were amplified from RNA using iRepertoire nested multiplex PCR. TCRdb itself ran the multiplex PCR reads through MiXCR, one entry per CDR3 protein. The repertoire includes a few hundred thousand distinct CDR3 sequences, about two fifths of them detected once, and more than 10% sits in the top ten. Study-level findings and limits: Gliomas, especially low-grade, showed above-expected tissue-blood divergence; non-neoplastic patients showed below.

Points on this clonotype: The target antigen is unknown. A much bigger clone sits one base away, suggesting this may be a read error.

The CDR3 totals 17 residues. CDR1 and CDR2 from the germline V gene are MNHNY and SVGAGI (reference sequence). V lost 0 bases and J lost 0, with 15 bases in between. The sample consisted of glioma tissue, nonneoplastic brain tissue, or PBMCs (not recorded which). This TCR was recovered from a human donor with low-grade glioma or glioblastoma, undergoing nonglioma brain surgery, or in good health (not recorded which). This chain links TRBV6-6 with TRBJ2-7; D possibly matches TRBD1 or TRBD2 (5 bases each). DNA for the CDR3: TGTGCCAGCAGTTACTCGAGCCGGGGCCAGAGCTCCTACGAGCAGTACTTC. Its translation: CASSYSSRGQSSYEQYF.